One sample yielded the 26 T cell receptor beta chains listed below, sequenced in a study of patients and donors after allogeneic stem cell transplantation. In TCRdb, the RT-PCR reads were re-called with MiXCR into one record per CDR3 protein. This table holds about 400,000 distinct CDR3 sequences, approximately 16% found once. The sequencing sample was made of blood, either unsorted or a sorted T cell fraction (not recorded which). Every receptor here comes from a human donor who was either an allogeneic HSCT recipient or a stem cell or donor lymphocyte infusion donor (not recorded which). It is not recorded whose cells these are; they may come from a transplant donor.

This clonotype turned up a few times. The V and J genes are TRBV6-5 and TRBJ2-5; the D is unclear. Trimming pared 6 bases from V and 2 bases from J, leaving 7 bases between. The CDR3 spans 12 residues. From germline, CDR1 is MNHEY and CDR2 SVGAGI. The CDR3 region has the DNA TGTGCCAGCAGGCGTTCTCAAGAGACCCAGTACTTC. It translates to CASRRSQETQYF.

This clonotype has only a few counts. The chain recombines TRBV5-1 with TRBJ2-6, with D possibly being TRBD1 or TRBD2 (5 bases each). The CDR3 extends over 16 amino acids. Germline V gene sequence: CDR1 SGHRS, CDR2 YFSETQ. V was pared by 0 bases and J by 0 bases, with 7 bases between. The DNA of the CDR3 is TGCGCCAGCAGCTTGGGGGGGAACTCTGGGGCCAACGTCCTGACTTTC. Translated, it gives CASSLGGNSGANVLTF.

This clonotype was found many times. The CDR3 DNA is TGTGCCAGCAGTTTACCGGATCTGAACACCGGGGAGCTGTTTTTT. This sequence encodes CASSLPDLNTGELFF. This chain joins TRBV12-3 or TRBV12-4 and TRBJ2-2, with D uncertain. V was clipped by 2 bases and J by 1 base, with 8 bases between them. This CDR3 spans 15 amino acids.

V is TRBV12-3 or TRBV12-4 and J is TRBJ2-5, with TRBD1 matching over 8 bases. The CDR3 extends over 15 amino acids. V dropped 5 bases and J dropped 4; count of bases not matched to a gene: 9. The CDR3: CASSAPGGPRETQYF. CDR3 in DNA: TGTGCCAGCAGTGCACCAGGGGGCCCCAGAGAGACCCAGTACTTC.

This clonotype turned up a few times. The CDR3 sequence: CASSQADRDYGYTF. In nucleotides, the CDR3 is TGCGCCAGCAGCCAAGCGGACAGGGATTATGGCTACACCTTC. The chain joins TRBV4-1 to TRBJ1-2; 8 bases are a match to TRBD1. Germline values: CDR1 MGHRA, CDR2 YSYEKL. The length of the CDR3 is 14 residues. Trimming cost V 1 base and J 5 bases; bases outside gene matches: 3.

CDR3 loop: CASSPRTGRSYNEQFF. In DNA form, the CDR3 reads TGTGCCAGCAGCCCCAGGACAGGGCGCAGTTACAATGAGCAGTTCTTC. V is TRBV7-9 and J is TRBJ2-1; 8 bases agree with TRBD1. Germline V lookup: CDR1 SEHNR, CDR2 FQNEAQ (reference sequence). V gave up 5 bases and J gave up 4 bases; unmatched junction bases: 10. The CDR3 covers 16 residues. The full variable domain, its missing parts supplied by reference TRBV7-9 and TRBJ2-1, is DTGVSQNPRHKITKRGQNVTFRCDPISEHNRLYWYRQTLGQGPEFLTYFQNEAQLEKSRLLSDRFSAERPKGSFSTLEIQRTEQGDSAMYLCASSPRTGRSYNEQFFGPGTRLTVL.

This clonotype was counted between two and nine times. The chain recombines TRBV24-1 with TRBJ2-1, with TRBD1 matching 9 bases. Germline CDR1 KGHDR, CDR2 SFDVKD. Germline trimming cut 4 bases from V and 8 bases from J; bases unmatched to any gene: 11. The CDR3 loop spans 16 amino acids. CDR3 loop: CATSDGDRALKYEQFF. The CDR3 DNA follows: TGTGCCACCAGTGACGGGGACAGGGCTTTGAAGTATGAGCAGTTCTTC.

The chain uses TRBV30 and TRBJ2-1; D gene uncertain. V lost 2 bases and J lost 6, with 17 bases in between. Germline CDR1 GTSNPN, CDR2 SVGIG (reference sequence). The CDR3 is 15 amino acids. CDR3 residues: CAWSPLGPVRNEQFF. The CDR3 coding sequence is TGTGCCTGGAGTCCTCTCGGACCCGTCCGCAATGAGCAGTTCTTC.

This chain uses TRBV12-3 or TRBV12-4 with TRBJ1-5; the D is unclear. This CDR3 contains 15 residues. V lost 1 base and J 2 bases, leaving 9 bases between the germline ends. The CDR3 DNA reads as TGTGCCAGCAGTTTAGGGCAGGCAGGCAATCAGCCCCAGCATTTT. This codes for CASSLGQAGNQPQHF.

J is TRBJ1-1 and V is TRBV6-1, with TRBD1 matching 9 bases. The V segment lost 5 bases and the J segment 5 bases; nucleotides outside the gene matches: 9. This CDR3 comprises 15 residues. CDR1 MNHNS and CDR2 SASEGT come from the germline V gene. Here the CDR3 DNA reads TGTGCCAGCAGTCCGCCCGGGACAGGGAGGACTGAAGCTTTCTTT. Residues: CASSPPGTGRTEAFF.

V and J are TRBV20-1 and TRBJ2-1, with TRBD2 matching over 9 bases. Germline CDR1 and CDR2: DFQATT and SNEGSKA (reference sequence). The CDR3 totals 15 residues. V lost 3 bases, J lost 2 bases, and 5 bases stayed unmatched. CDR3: CSASVAGGPYNEQFF. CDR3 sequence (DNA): TGCAGTGCTAGTGTTGCGGGGGGGCCCTACAATGAGCAGTTCTTC.

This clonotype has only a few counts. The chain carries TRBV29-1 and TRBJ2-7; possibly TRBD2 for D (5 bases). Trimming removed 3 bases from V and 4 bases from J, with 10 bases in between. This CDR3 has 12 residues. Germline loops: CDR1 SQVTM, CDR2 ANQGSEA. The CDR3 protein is CSVERSGYEQYF. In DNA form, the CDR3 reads TGCAGCGTTGAGAGATCGGGGTACGAGCAGTACTTC.

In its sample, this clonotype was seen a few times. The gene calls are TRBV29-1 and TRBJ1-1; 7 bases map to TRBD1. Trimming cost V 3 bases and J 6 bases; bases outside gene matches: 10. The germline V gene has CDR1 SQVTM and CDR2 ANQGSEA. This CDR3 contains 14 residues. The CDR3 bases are TGCAGCGTTGACCCACACAGGGGAGGCGCTGAAGCTTTCTTT. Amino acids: CSVDPHRGGAEAFF.

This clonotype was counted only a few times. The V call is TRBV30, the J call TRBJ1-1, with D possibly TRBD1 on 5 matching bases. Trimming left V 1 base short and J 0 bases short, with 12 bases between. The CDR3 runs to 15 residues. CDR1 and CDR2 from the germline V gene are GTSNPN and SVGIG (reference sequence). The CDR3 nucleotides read TGTGCCTGGAGTGGACCTGGACACCTGAACACTGAAGCTTTCTTT. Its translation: CAWSGPGHLNTEAFF.

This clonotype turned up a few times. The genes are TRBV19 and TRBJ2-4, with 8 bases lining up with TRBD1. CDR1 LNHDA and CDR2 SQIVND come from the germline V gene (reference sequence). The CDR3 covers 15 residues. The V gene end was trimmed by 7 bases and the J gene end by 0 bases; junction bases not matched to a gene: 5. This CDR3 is CASTSGQGAKNIQYF. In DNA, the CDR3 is TGTGCCAGTACCTCCGGACAGGGAGCCAAAAACATTCAGTACTTC.

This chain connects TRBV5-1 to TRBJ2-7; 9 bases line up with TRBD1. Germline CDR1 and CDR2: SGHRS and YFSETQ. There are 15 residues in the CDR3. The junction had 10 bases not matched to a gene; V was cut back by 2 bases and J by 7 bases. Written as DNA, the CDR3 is TGCGCCAGCAGCTTCTCGGGACAGGGCCTGTTGGAGCAGTACTTC. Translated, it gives CASSFSGQGLLEQYF.

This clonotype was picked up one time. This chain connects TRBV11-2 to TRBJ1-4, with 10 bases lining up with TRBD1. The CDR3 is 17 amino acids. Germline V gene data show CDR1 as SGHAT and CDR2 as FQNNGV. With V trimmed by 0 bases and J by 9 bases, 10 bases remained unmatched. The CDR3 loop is CASSLDSWGTGVQKLFF. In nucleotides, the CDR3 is TGTGCCAGCAGCTTAGATTCCTGGGGGACAGGGGTTCAAAAACTGTTTTTT.

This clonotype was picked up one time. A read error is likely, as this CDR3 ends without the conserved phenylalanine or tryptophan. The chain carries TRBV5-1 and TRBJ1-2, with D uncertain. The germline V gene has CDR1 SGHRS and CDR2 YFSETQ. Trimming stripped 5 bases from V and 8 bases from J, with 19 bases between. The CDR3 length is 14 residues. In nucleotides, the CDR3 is TGCGCCAGCAGGGAAGAAGTGCCCACCCGGGGCTACACCTCC. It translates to CASREEVPTRGYTS.

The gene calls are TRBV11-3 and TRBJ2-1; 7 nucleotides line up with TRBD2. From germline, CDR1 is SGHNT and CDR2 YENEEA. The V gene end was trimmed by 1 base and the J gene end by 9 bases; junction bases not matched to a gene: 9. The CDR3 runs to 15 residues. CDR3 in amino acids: CASSLVGHLAGEQFF. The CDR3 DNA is TGTGCCAGCAGCTTAGTTGGGCATTTAGCGGGTGAGCAGTTCTTC.

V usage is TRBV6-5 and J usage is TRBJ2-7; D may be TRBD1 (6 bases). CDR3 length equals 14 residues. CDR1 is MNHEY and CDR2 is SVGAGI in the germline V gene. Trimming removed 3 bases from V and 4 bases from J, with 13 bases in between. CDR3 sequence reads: CASSYIGQPYEQYF. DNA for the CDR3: TGTGCCAGCAGTTATATTGGACAGCCATACGAGCAGTACTTC.

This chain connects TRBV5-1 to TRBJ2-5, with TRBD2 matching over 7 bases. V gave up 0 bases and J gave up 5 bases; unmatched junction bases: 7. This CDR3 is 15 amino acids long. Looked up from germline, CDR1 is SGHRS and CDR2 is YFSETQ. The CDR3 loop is CASSLVSSGGETQYF. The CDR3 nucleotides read TGCGCCAGCAGCTTGGTATCTAGCGGAGGGGAGACCCAGTACTTC. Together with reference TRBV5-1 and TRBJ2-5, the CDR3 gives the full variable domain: KAGVTQTPRYLIKTRGQQVTLSCSPISGHRSVSWYQQTPGQGLQFLFEYFSETQRNKGNFPGRFSGRQFSNSRSEMNVSTLELGDSALYLCASSLVSSGGETQYFGPGTRLLVL.

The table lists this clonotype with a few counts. CDR3 in DNA: TGCGCCAGCAGCTTGGAACCAGAGAGTCAGCCCCAGCATTTT. This codes for CASSLEPESQPQHF. The chain uses TRBV5-1 and TRBJ1-5; D is uncertain. Germline CDR1 reads SGHRS; CDR2 reads YFSETQ. The V end was cut by 0 bases, the J end by 6 bases, with 10 bases between. The CDR3 consists of 14 residues.

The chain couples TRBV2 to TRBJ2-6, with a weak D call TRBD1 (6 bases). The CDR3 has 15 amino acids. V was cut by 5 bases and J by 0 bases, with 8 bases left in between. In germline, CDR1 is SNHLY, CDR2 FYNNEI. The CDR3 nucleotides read TGTGCCAGCAGTACAGGGAGCTCTGGGGCCAACGTCCTGACTTTC. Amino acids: CASSTGSSGANVLTF.

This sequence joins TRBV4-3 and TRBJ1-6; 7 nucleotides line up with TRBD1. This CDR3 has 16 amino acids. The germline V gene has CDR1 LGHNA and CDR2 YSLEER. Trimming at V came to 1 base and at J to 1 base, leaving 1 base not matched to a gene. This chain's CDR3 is CASSQVGQSYNSPLHF. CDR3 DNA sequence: TGCGCCAGCAGCCAAGTGGGACAGTCCTATAATTCACCCCTCCACTTT.

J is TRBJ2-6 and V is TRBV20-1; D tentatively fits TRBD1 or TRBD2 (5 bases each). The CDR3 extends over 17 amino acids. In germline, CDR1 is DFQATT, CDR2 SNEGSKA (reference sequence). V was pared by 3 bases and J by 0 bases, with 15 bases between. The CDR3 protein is CSASPRGGYSGANVLTF. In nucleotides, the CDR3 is TGCAGTGCTAGCCCTCGGGGCGGCTACTCTGGGGCCAACGTCCTGACTTTC.

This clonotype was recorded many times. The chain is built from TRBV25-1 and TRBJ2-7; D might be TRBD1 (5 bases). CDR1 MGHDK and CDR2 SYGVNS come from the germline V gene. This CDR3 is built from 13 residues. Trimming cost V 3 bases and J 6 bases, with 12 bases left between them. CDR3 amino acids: CASSDPGFREQYF. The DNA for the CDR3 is TGTGCCAGCAGTGACCCAGGGTTTCGCGAGCAGTACTTC.